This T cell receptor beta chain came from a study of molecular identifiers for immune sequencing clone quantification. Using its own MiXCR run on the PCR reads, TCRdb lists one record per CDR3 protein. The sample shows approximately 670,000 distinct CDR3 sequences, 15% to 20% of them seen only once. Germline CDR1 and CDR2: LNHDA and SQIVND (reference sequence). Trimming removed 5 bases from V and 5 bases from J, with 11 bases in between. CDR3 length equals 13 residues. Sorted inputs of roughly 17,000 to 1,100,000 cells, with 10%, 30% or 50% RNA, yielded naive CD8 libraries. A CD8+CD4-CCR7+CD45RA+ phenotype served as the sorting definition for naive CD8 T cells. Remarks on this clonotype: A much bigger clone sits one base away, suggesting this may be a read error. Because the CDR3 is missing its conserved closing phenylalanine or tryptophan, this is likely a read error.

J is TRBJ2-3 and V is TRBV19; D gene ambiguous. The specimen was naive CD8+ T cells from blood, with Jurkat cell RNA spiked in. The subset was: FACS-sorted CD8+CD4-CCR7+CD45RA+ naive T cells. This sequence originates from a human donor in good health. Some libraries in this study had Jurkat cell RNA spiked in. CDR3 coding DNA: TGTGCCAGTAGTTTCCGCCCCTTAGATACGCAGTATTCT. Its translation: CASSFRPLDTQYS.